This TCR beta chain was retrieved from a study of Graves' ophthalmopathy and Graves' hyperthyroidism. Overall study findings and caveats: Most expanded clonotypes from thyroid (those above 0.001 frequency) were also found in blood.

None of the included patients had other autoimmune diseases, uncontrolled infections, pregnancy or lactation, as these led to exclusion. Comments on this clonotype: Its target is not known.

RNA transcripts served as template for amplifying TCR beta CDR3 sequences. The workflow started with a first-round RT-PCR run with HTBI primers and then moved on to a second-round multiplex PCR. MiXCR, run by TCRdb on the multiplex PCR reads, gives a single entry per CDR3 protein. Seen here are almost 750,000 distinct CDR3 sequences, approximately 40% observed once, and the top ten hold 40% to 55%. From germline, CDR1 is SGDLS and CDR2 YYNGEE. V lost 2 bases and J 6 bases, leaving 8 bases between the germline ends. This CDR3 is built from 12 residues. The chain couples TRBV9 to TRBJ2-5, with D hard to call. Sequences were obtained from peripheral blood. The source of this sequence is an adult man with Graves' ophthalmopathy. Here the CDR3 DNA reads TGTGCCAGCAGCGTTGAGTTGCAGACCCAGTACTTC. It is translated as CASSVELQTQYF. The full variable domain, with the rest looked up from reference TRBV9 and TRBJ2-5, is DSGVTQTPKHLITATGQRVTLRCSPRSGDLSVYWYQQSLDQGLQFLIQYYNGEERAKGNILERFSAQQFPDLHSELNLSSLELGDSALYFCASSVELQTQYFGPGTRLLVL.